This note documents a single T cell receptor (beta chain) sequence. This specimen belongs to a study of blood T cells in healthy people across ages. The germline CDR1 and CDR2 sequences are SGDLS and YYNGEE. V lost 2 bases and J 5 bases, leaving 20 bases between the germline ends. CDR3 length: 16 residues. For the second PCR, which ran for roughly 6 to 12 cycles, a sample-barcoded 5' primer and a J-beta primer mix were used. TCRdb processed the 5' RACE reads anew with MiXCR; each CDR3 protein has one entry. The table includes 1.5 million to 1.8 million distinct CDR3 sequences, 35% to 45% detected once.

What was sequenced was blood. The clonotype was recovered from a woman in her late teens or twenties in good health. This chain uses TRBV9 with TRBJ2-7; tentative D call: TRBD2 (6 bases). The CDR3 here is CASSVEGRLGSDEQYF. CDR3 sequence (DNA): TGTGCCAGCAGCGTGGAGGGCAGGTTGGGAAGCGACGAGCAGTACTTC.